A single sample gave rise to the 13 T cell receptor beta chains below, sequenced in a study of blood T cell repertoires in COVID-19. Libraries were prepared by immunoSEQ multiplex PCR; TCRdb keeps only in-frame clonotypes and omits some of them. The sample consists of under 200,000 clones, approximately 88% of them appearing once. The specimen was PBMCs or T cells enriched from blood (not recorded which). These receptors all stem from a woman aged 18-29 years who had recovered from COVID-19.

J is TRBJ1-5 and V is TRBV5-1; possible D gene TRBD1, 6 bases. The germline V and J ends were trimmed by 5 bases and 1 base, with 13 bases remaining between them. CDR3 length equals 15 residues. Per germline, CDR1 SGHRS and CDR2 YFSETQ. DNA of the CDR3: TGCGCCAGCAGTCCAGGGGTTCTGAGCAATCAGCCCCAGCATTTT. This translates into CASSPGVLSNQPQHF. Combining the CDR3 with reference TRBV5-1 and TRBJ1-5 gives the whole variable domain KAGVTQTPRYLIKTRGQQVTLSCSPISGHRSVSWYQQTPGQGLQFLFEYFSETQRNKGNFPGRFSGRQFSNSRSEMNVSTLELGDSALYLCASSPGVLSNQPQHFGDGTRLSIL.

This clone has more than one count but fewer than ten. This chain links TRBV10-3 with TRBJ2-7; unclear D gene. The CDR3 has 12 residues. Germline lookup yields CDR1 ENHRY and CDR2 SYGVKD. V lost 6 bases, J lost 2 bases, and 8 bases lay in between. The CDR3 region is CAISNSPYEQYF. The CDR3 DNA sequence: TGTGCCATCAGCAACAGCCCCTACGAGCAGTACTTC.

The J gene is TRBJ2-3, the V gene TRBV10-1, with 9 bases matching TRBD1. Germline CDR1 WNHNN, CDR2 SYGVQD (reference sequence). The CDR3 sequence is 14 residues long. With V trimmed by 4 bases and J by 4 bases, 3 bases remained unmatched. CDR3 residues: CASSGGTGPDTQYF. The DNA of the CDR3 is TGCGCCAGCAGTGGGGGGACAGGGCCAGATACGCAGTATTTT.

This clone was seen a few times. An end of the junction does not agree with germline; a read error may underlie this. This chain connects TRBV19 to TRBJ2-5; 11 bases match TRBD2. This CDR3 region has 16 residues. Germline V gene sequence: CDR1 LNHDA, CDR2 SQIVND (reference sequence). For the CDR3, the DNA is TGTGCCAGTAACCCGGGACTAGCGGTCTCCCAAGGGACCCAGTACTTC. Translation: CASNPGLAVSQGTQYF.

The chain joins TRBV5-6 to TRBJ1-6, with D unresolved. The CDR3 length is 13 residues. V lost 0 bases to trimming and J lost 9 bases, with 7 bases between them. Germline loops: CDR1 SGHDT, CDR2 YYEEEE. The CDR3 DNA follows: TGTGCCAGCAGCTTGGCCACTGGTTCACCCCTCCACTTT. Protein sequence: CASSLATGSPLHF.

J is TRBJ2-7 and V is TRBV7-2, with unresolved D. The CDR3 is made up of 13 amino acids. The V gene's germline CDR1 is SGHTA and CDR2 FQGNSA. V was trimmed by 5 bases and J by 2 bases, leaving 10 bases between them. This CDR3 reads CASSAVGPYEQYF. CDR3 DNA: TGTGCCAGCAGCGCCGTCGGTCCCTACGAGCAGTACTTC.

In this sample, this clone turned up once. V and J are TRBV27 and TRBJ1-4, with 8 bases that match TRBD1. V dropped 6 bases and J dropped 5; count of bases not matched to a gene: 8. Germline assignment: CDR1 MNHEY and CDR2 SMNVEV (reference sequence). The CDR3 length is 15 residues. CDR3 protein: CASRDRAGGNEKLFF. The CDR3 DNA is TGTGCCAGCAGGGACAGGGCTGGGGGCAATGAAAAACTGTTTTTT.

The rearrangement links TRBV9 to TRBJ1-5; the D is unclear. V lost 0 bases, J lost 1 base, and 8 bases lay in between. Per the germline V gene, CDR1 is SGDLS and CDR2 is YYNGEE. The CDR3 runs to 15 residues. CDR3 sequence reads: CASSVGSSSNQPQHF. The CDR3 DNA sequence: TGTGCCAGCAGCGTAGGGAGTTCGAGCAATCAGCCCCAGCATTTT.

The DNA for the CDR3 is TGTGCCAGCAGCCCCAGCAGCGGGAGTTACGAGCAGTACTTC. Residues: CASSPSSGSYEQYF. V and J are TRBV9 and TRBJ2-7; 8 bases are a match to TRBD2. Per germline, CDR1 SGDLS and CDR2 YYNGEE. The CDR3 loop spans 14 amino acids. Trimming at V came to 4 bases and at J to 4 bases, leaving 7 bases not matched to a gene.

The chain couples TRBV21-1 to TRBJ1-5. TRBV21-1 is termed a pseudogene. This CDR3 is built from 16 residues. CDR3 DNA: TGTGCCAGCAGCAAAGGACTTGACTCGCGCAATCAGCCCCAGCATTTT. It codes for CASSKGLDSRNQPQHF.

This clone was counted a single time. V and J are TRBV30 and TRBJ1-3; 7 nucleotides agree with TRBD1. The germline gives CDR1 GTSNPN, CDR2 SVGIG (reference sequence). V shed 3 bases and J 7 bases; nucleotides not matched to a gene: 3. This CDR3 has 12 residues. This chain's CDR3 is CAWRQQGNTIYF. Written as DNA, the CDR3 is TGTGCCTGGAGGCAACAGGGGAACACCATATATTTT.

This sequence joins TRBV6-1 and TRBJ2-3; 8 bases agree with TRBD2. Germline CDR1 is MNHNS and CDR2 is SASEGT. The ends lost 1 base at V and 1 base at J; junction bases unmatched: 1. The CDR3 covers 15 residues. The chain's CDR3 is CASSEGTSRTDTQYF. The CDR3 DNA sequence: TGTGCCAGCAGTGAAGGGACTAGCCGCACAGATACGCAGTATTTT.

V and J are TRBV5-1 and TRBJ1-2, with no clear D. This CDR3 has 14 amino acids. V was clipped by 4 bases and J by 8 bases, with 18 bases between them. CDR1 is SGHRS and CDR2 is YFSETQ in the germline V gene. The CDR3 protein is CASSPMTETFGYTF. The CDR3 region has the DNA TGCGCCAGCAGCCCGATGACGGAGACGTTCGGCTACACCTTC.